This TCR beta chain was observed in a study of sequential checkpoint blockade in melanoma (dated by TCRdb to about 2019). Some background on the complete study: In a 1:1 randomization, patients received either first-line nivolumab then ipilimumab (arm A) or ipilimumab then nivolumab (arm B). Maintenance nivolumab came after both trial sequences.

With regard to this clone: Its recognized antigen is unknown. Within one base of it there is no much larger clone, and no base qualities were kept.

CDR1 ENHRY and CDR2 SYGVKD are derived from the germline V gene. The V and J ends are trimmed by 4 bases and 4 bases, leaving 17 bases between them. The CDR3 runs 16 amino acids, cysteine and phenylalanine included. Of the read, only the CDR3 DNA is kept; its 48 bases are in frame from base 1. Taken with the paper, the label for treatment or condition translates to: randomized to nivolumab then ipilimumab (arm A) or the reverse (arm B). None of the patients in the trial had previously been given DNA-damaging chemotherapy. On a FACS Aria II flow cytometer, live CD3+CD8+ cells that were negative for CD19 and CD56 were sorted from thawed PBMCs. Samples came from patients with melanoma in CheckMate 064, a randomized, open-label phase II trial of sequential checkpoint blockade. Peripheral blood mononuclear cells were collected by leukapheresis, purified with Ficoll-Paque, and frozen in human serum with approximately 10% DMSO. Immediately after sorting, the purity of sorted blood CD3+CD8+ cells was verified to be >95%, after which DNA was extracted.

The paper as a whole reports these results and caveats: The response-prediction model combining TCR metrics and mutation burden needs validation in larger, independent patient cohorts.

The immunoSEQ Assay was used to immunosequence TCRbeta CDR3 regions from genomic DNA. Before high-throughput sequencing, the genomic DNA was amplified using bias-controlled multiplex PCR. Processing in the source paper ran as follows. To quantify the absolute abundance of each unique TCRbeta CDR3 region, the sequences were collapsed and filtered. Clonality, defined as 1 minus Pielou's evenness, was calculated using only productive rearrangements. Clones with significantly greater frequencies in on-treatment versus baseline samples were identified using a previously published method. Not all clones reach the TCRdb copy of this immuneACCESS table, which keeps in-frame sequences only. Checked studies attribute under half of the gap to unresolved V genes and leave the rest unexplained. The DNA gave D and trimming, while V, J and clone size come from that table. The sample includes more than 30,000 clones, with around nine tenths observed a single time. Over 20% of the sample goes to the ten largest clones.

The sequence was collected from a human donor with melanoma. The rearrangement joined TRBV10-3 to TRBJ1-5; a confident D gene designation cannot be given. Source: CD8+ T cells sorted from blood (inferred from file names), taken from a patient given nivolumab and ipilimumab in sequence. In nucleotide form, the sequence is TGTGCCATCAGTGGAGCCTCGACCCAGGCAAATCAGCCCCAGCATTTT. It codes for CAISGASTQANQPQHF.